The 14 T cell receptor beta chains below all came from one sample that was sequenced in a study of blood T cell repertoires in COVID-19. Profiling relied on immunoSEQ multiplex PCR, and the TCRdb table lists in-frame clones only, not all of them. The sample shows approximately 350,000 clones, more than 70% of them seen only once. The sample taken for sequencing was peripheral blood. Receptors originate from a woman aged 30 to 39 with COVID-19, enrolled during active disease.

The rearrangement links TRBV24-1 to TRBJ2-5; 7 bases map to TRBD1. V was pared by 2 bases and J by 7 bases, with 9 bases of the junction left unmatched. The CDR3 is made up of 15 amino acids. Germline lookup yields CDR1 KGHDR and CDR2 SFDVKD. This CDR3 is CATSDSSGGGGTQYF. CDR3 DNA: TGTGCCACCAGTGATTCCTCAGGGGGTGGCGGGACCCAGTACTTC.

The rearrangement links TRBV30 to TRBJ2-7, with D possibly matching TRBD1 (6 bases). The CDR3 covers 12 residues. V was cut by 3 bases and J by 4 bases, with 10 bases left in between. The V gene's germline CDR1 is GTSNPN and CDR2 SVGIG (reference sequence). In DNA, the CDR3 is TGTGCCTGGAGCGGAACAGGGTACGAGCAGTACGTC. This sequence encodes CAWSGTGYEQYV.

The chain is built from TRBV4-2 and TRBJ2-5, with a weak D call TRBD1 (5 bases). The CDR3 loop spans 13 amino acids. Trimming took off 1 base at V and 3 bases at J, with 6 bases between the two ends. CDR1 is LGHNA, CDR2 YNFKEQ, per germline. This CDR3 reads CASSQGQKETQYF. The DNA for the CDR3 is TGTGCCAGCAGCCAAGGACAGAAAGAGACCCAGTACTTC.

The J gene is TRBJ2-5, the V gene TRBV3-1 (or the pseudogene TRBV3-2); 7 nucleotides align to TRBD2. The length of the CDR3 is 15 residues. Germline V gene lookup returns CDR1 LGHDT and CDR2 YNNKEL (reference sequence). J gave up 3 bases and V 6 bases, and 10 bases lay outside the gene matches. The CDR3 nucleotides read TGTGCCAGCAGGGATACCGGGACTACAAAAGAGACCCAGTACTTC. It translates to CASRDTGTTKETQYF.

The genes are TRBV7-2 and TRBJ2-1; 10 bases map to TRBD2. The length of the CDR3 is 15 residues. V dropped 3 bases and J dropped 6; count of bases not matched to a gene: 5. The V gene's germline CDR1 is SGHTA and CDR2 FQGNSA. The chain's CDR3 is CASSFTSGIGNEQFF. CDR3 bases: TGTGCCAGCAGCTTCACTAGCGGGATCGGCAATGAGCAGTTCTTC.

CDR3 sequence: CASSSPGLAGSYEQYF. The CDR3 DNA reads TGTGCCAGCAGTTCTCCGGGACTAGCGGGCTCCTACGAGCAGTACTTC. The chain recombines TRBV6-5 with TRBJ2-7; 12 bases map to TRBD2. Germline loops: CDR1 MNHEY, CDR2 SVGAGI. The V gene end was trimmed by 4 bases and the J gene end by 0 bases; junction bases not matched to a gene: 4. CDR3 size: 16 residues.

The V call is TRBV6-4, the J call TRBJ2-3; 8 positions agree with TRBD2. The CDR3 runs to 17 residues. The germline gives CDR1 MRHNA, CDR2 SNTAGT. The junction had 11 bases not matched to a gene; V was cut back by 4 bases and J by 2 bases. CDR3 amino acids: CASSASPGGRPTDTQYF. CDR3 in DNA: TGTGCCAGCAGTGCCTCACCGGGCGGGAGGCCCACAGATACGCAGTATTTT.

V is TRBV2 and J is TRBJ2-2; 11 nucleotides agree with TRBD2. CDR3 length: 16 residues. Germline V gene lookup returns CDR1 SNHLY and CDR2 FYNNEI. The junction had 2 bases not matched to a gene; V was cut back by 4 bases and J by 1 base. CDR3 residues: CASSGSGRVNTGELFF. DNA of the CDR3: TGTGCCAGCAGTGGTAGCGGGAGGGTGAACACCGGGGAGCTGTTTTTT.

The genes are TRBV29-1 and TRBJ2-1, with 9 bases fitting TRBD2. CDR1 is SQVTM and CDR2 is ANQGSEA in the germline V gene. The CDR3 totals 13 residues. V was pared by 7 bases and J by 3 bases, with 4 bases of the junction left unmatched. The CDR3 sequence: CSAAGGLYNEQFF. CDR3 nucleotide sequence: TGCAGCGCAGCGGGGGGCCTCTACAATGAGCAGTTCTTC.

The chain combines TRBV24-1 with TRBJ2-2; TRBD1 aligns across 11 bases. CDR3 size: 18 residues. Trimming took 3 bases from V and 5 from J; bases not matched to a gene: 10. Germline loops: CDR1 KGHDR, CDR2 SFDVKD. CDR3 DNA sequence: TGTGCCACCAGTGATCCTCGGATCGGACAGGGGGCTACCGGGGAGCTGTTTTTT. Amino acid sequence: CATSDPRIGQGATGELFF.

The genes are TRBV27 and TRBJ1-6; maybe TRBD1 (5 bases). The ends were cut back, 5 bases at V and 15 bases at J, with 17 bases in the middle. Germline values: CDR1 MNHEY, CDR2 SMNVEV (reference sequence). The CDR3 covers 13 residues. The CDR3 protein is CASSTAGGFDLHF. The CDR3, as DNA: TGTGCCAGCAGTACAGCGGGGGGTTTTGACCTCCACTTT.

To note about this clone: At one boundary the junction diverges from the germline segment, which might be a read error. This chain links TRBV7-7 with TRBJ2-5; 11 positions match TRBD2. Germline CDR1 SSHAT, CDR2 FNYEAQ (reference sequence). The length of the CDR3 is 18 residues. The CDR3 sequence is CASSLRLAGPDQQETQYF. DNA for the CDR3: TGTGCTAGCAGCTTAAGACTAGCGGGACCCGATCAACAAGAGACCCAGTACTTC. The variable domain in full, with the rest retrieved from reference TRBV7-7 and TRBJ2-5, is GAGVSQSPRYKVTKRGQDVTLRCDPISSHATLYWYQQALGQGPEFLTYFNYEAQPDKSGLPSDRFSAERPEGSISTLTIQRTEQRDSAMYRCASSLRLAGPDQQETQYFGPGTRLLVL.

This clone was seen once. The rearrangement links TRBV6-6 to TRBJ2-3; 8 bases are shared with TRBD2. J gave up 4 bases and V 1 base, and 4 bases lay outside the gene matches. Germline V gene sequence: CDR1 MNHNY, CDR2 SVGAGI (reference sequence). The CDR3 sequence is 15 residues long. CDR3 sequence: CASSYFGGAPDTQYF. The CDR3, as DNA: TGTGCCAGCAGTTACTTCGGGGGGGCCCCAGATACGCAGTATTTT.

The count of this clone is one. The gene calls are TRBV28 and TRBJ2-1; 11 positions match TRBD1. Germline trimming cut 3 bases from V and 10 bases from J; bases unmatched to any gene: 11. This CDR3 spans 16 amino acids. Germline CDR1 and CDR2: MDHEN and SYDVKM. CDR3 sequence: CASSFGIGQGAGEQFF. The CDR3 region has the DNA TGTGCCAGCAGTTTTGGCATAGGACAGGGGGCAGGGGAGCAGTTCTTC.